This TCR beta chain came from a study of T cell repertoires in cytomegalovirus infection. In TCRdb, the reads were re-called with MiXCR into one record per CDR3 protein. Seen here are about 570,000 distinct CDR3 sequences, 40% observed once, and the top ten hold 48%. Between the trimmed V and J ends, which lost 4 bases and 4 bases, there was a span of 16 bases. Per germline, CDR1 SGHTA and CDR2 FQGNSA. The CDR3 length is 15 residues. This clonotype occurred many times. Its antigen is not identified. The rearrangement uses TRBV7-2 and TRBJ1-2; D uncertain. This receptor was taken from a human donor in good health (CMV status not recorded). Some clones in this sample may be carry-over from other donors' samples. Sequences were derived from cultured PBMCs, sampled from culture after CMV antigen stimulation. CDR3 loop: CASSSEALRLYGYTF. The CDR3 bases are TGTGCCAGCAGCTCGGAGGCTTTGAGACTCTATGGCTACACCTTC.